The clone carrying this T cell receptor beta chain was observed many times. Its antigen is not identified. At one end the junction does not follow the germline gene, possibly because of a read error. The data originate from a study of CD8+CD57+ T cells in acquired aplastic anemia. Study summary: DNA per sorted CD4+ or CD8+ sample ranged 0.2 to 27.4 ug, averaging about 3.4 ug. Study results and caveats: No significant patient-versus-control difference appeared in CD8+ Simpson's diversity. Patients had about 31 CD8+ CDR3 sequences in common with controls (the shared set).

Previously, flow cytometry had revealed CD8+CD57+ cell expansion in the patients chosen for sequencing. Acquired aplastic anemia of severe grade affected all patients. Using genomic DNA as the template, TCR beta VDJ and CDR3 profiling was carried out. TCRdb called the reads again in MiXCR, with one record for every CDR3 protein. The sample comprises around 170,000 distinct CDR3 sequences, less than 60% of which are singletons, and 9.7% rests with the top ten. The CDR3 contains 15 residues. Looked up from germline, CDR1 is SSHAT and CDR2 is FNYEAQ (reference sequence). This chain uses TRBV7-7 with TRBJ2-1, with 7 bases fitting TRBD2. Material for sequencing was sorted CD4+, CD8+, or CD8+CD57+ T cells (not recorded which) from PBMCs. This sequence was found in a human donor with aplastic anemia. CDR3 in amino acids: CASSLGRSGVNEQFF. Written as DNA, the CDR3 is TGTGCTAGCAGCTTAGGCCGGAGCGGGGTCAATGAGCAGTTCTTC.